These 28 T cell receptor beta chains were sequenced from one sample in a study of blood T cell repertoires in COVID-19 (dated by TCRdb to the early 2020s). The library was obtained by the immunoSEQ multiplex PCR assay. TCRdb re-hosts the immuneACCESS table, in-frame sequences only. Its copies lack some clones; in the studies checked, an unresolved V gene accounts for under half of them, and the cause for the rest is not known. The sample table lists approximately 300,000 clones, around 90% of them with a count of one. Approximately 5% of the sample belongs to the ten largest clones. The specimen sequenced was PBMCs or T cells enriched from blood (not recorded which). The receptors were sampled from a man in his 60s who had recovered from COVID-19.

The gene calls are TRBV25-1 and TRBJ2-5; no clear D. The CDR3 length is 14 residues. Germline V gene sequence: CDR1 MGHDK, CDR2 SYGVNS. V was pared by 1 base and J by 7 bases, with 13 bases between. The CDR3 nucleotides read TGTGCCAGCAGTGAATCGGTCTCCCGGGTGACCCAGTACTTC. Translation gives CASSESVSRVTQYF. The full variable domain, completed using reference TRBV25-1 and TRBJ2-5, is EADIYQTPRYLVIGTGKKITLECSQTMGHDKMYWYQQDPGMELHLIHYSYGVNSTEKGDLSSESTVSRIRTEHFPLTLESARPSHTSQYLCASSESVSRVTQYFGPGTRLLVL.

This rearrangement joins TRBV9 to TRBJ1-2, with 8 bases that match TRBD1. The V gene end was trimmed by 3 bases and the J gene end by 8 bases; junction bases not matched to a gene: 18. Germline CDR1 and CDR2: SGDLS and YYNGEE. The CDR3 has 17 residues. In nucleotides, the CDR3 is TGTGCCAGCAGCGCGGGTCGGGACAGGCCCTTGGTGGGGGGCTACACCTTC. It yields the protein CASSAGRDRPLVGGYTF. The full variable domain, in which reference TRBV9 and TRBJ1-2 provide the parts outside the CDR3, is DSGVTQTPKHLITATGQRVTLRCSPRSGDLSVYWYQQSLDQGLQFLIQYYNGEERAKGNILERFSAQQFPDLHSELNLSSLELGDSALYFCASSAGRDRPLVGGYTFGSGTRLTVV.

This clone was detected only a few times. The chain employs TRBV7-3 and TRBJ2-2, with 8 bases matching TRBD1. V was pared by 2 bases and J by 1 base, with 6 bases of the junction left unmatched. Germline V gives CDR1 SGHTA, CDR2 FQGTGA. The CDR3 is made up of 17 amino acids. The CDR3: CASSLPGRGRNTGELFF. The CDR3 DNA is TGTGCCAGCAGCTTACCCGGCAGGGGGCGGAACACCGGGGAGCTGTTTTTT.

The gene calls are TRBV11-1 and TRBJ1-1; 8 bases match TRBD1. The germline V gene has CDR1 SGHAT and CDR2 FQDESV (reference sequence). V was pared by 5 bases and J by 6 bases, with 11 bases of the junction left unmatched. The CDR3 extends over 15 amino acids. CDR3 amino acids: CASSPRPDRVPEAFF. In DNA form, the CDR3 reads TGTGCCAGCAGCCCACGACCGGACAGGGTACCTGAAGCTTTCTTT.

The chain's CDR3 is CATSPRTSGRRYADTQYF. DNA for the CDR3: TGTGCCACCAGCCCCCGGACTAGCGGGAGAAGGTACGCAGATACGCAGTATTTT. This rearrangement joins TRBV15 to TRBJ2-3, with 13 bases aligning to TRBD2. J lost 4 bases, V lost 5 bases, and 12 bases had no gene match. Germline V gene sequence: CDR1 LNHNV, CDR2 YYDKDF (reference sequence). The CDR3 contains 18 residues.

This rearrangement joins TRBV24-1 to TRBJ2-1; 13 bases map to TRBD2. The CDR3 has 15 residues. V was pared by 9 bases and J by 7 bases, with 8 bases of the junction left unmatched. The germline gives CDR1 KGHDR, CDR2 SFDVKD. Here the CDR3 DNA reads TGTGCCACCGCCGCCGGGACTAGCGGGACAAATGAGCAGTTCTTC. It yields the protein CATAAGTSGTNEQFF.

V gene TRBV18 combines with J gene TRBJ2-1; TRBD2 agrees at 10 bases. The CDR3 spans 15 residues. V shed 6 bases, J shed 6 bases, and the junction held 8 bases outside the gene matches. Per germline, CDR1 KGHSH and CDR2 LQKENI. The CDR3 region has the DNA TGTGCCAGCTCGCGGACTAGCGGTCCTACCAATGAGCAGTTCTTC. It encodes CASSRTSGPTNEQFF.

The gene calls are TRBV4-3 and TRBJ1-4; 8 bases agree with TRBD1. The CDR3 loop spans 16 amino acids. Germline-derived CDR1 and CDR2 are LGHNA and YSLEER. V dropped 3 bases and J dropped 2; count of bases not matched to a gene: 5. The CDR3 loop is CASSHGQGATNEKLFF. CDR3 DNA: TGCGCCAGCAGCCATGGCCAGGGGGCTACTAATGAAAAACTGTTTTTT.

J is TRBJ1-3 and V is TRBV11-2; TRBD1 is a possible D gene (5 bases). There are 17 residues in the CDR3. Between the trimmed V and J ends, which lost 3 bases and 0 bases, there was a span of 15 bases. The germline V gene encodes CDR1 SGHAT and CDR2 FQNNGV. The CDR3 reads CASSFVGASSSGNTIYF. The CDR3 bases are TGTGCCAGCAGCTTCGTAGGGGCCTCTAGCTCTGGAAACACCATATATTTT.

The V gene is TRBV7-2, the J gene TRBJ2-1; tentative D call: TRBD2 (6 bases). The CDR3 has 14 amino acids. V was shortened by 5 bases and J by 7 bases, with 15 bases between the two germline ends. The germline CDR1 and CDR2 sequences are SGHTA and FQGNSA. CDR3 amino acids: CASSLRRDRNEQFF. The CDR3 bases are TGTGCCAGCAGCCTGCGGAGGGATCGGAATGAGCAGTTCTTC.

The gene calls are TRBV10-3 and TRBJ1-1; D call uncertain. This CDR3 region has 14 residues. Deletions cut 0 bases from V and 6 bases from J, with 11 bases between. The germline CDR1 and CDR2 sequences are ENHRY and SYGVKD. CDR3 region: CAISESPGLAEAFF. CDR3 coding DNA: TGTGCCATCAGTGAGTCGCCAGGTTTGGCTGAAGCTTTCTTT.

This clone was found once. J is TRBJ2-3 and V is TRBV5-1; the match to TRBD2 covers 9 bases. The CDR3 extends over 17 amino acids. V was clipped by 4 bases and J by 2 bases; unmatched bases: 11. The germline CDR1 and CDR2 sequences are SGHRS and YFSETQ. CDR3 bases: TGCGCCAGCAGCCCCGATATTTTAGCGGGAGTCACAGATACGCAGTATTTT. Its protein is CASSPDILAGVTDTQYF.

The chain couples TRBV19 to TRBJ2-7; TRBD2 matches at 8 bases. The junction had 8 bases not matched to a gene; V was cut back by 7 bases and J by 0 bases. The germline V gene has CDR1 LNHDA and CDR2 SQIVND (reference sequence). CDR3 length: 15 residues. The CDR3 region has the DNA TGTGCCAGTACCAGGACTAGCAGGAGCTCCTACGAGCAGTACTTC. This gives the protein CASTRTSRSSYEQYF.

The CDR3 DNA reads TGTGCCAGCAGAGAGATGTTAGGGAGTGAGACCCAGTACTTC. Amino acid sequence: CASREMLGSETQYF. The chain links TRBV6-5 to TRBJ2-5, with D possibly matching TRBD2 (5 bases). The CDR3 runs 14 residues. In germline, CDR1 is MNHEY, CDR2 SVGAGI. V lost 6 bases to trimming and J lost 5 bases, with 16 bases between them.

This clone was counted a single time. V gene TRBV7-2 combines with J gene TRBJ2-1, with D maybe TRBD1 (6 bases). This CDR3 comprises 16 residues. V was trimmed by 2 bases and J by 2 bases, leaving 13 bases between them. Germline values: CDR1 SGHTA, CDR2 FQGNSA. In DNA, the CDR3 is TGTGCCAGCAGCTTATCGCGGGCAGGGGCCTACAATGAGCAGTTCTTC. Protein sequence: CASSLSRAGAYNEQFF.

Here the CDR3 DNA reads TGTGCCTGGAGTGTTGATTGGACTGCGGGTGGCTACACCTTC. Translation: CAWSVDWTAGGYTF. The V gene is TRBV30, the J gene TRBJ1-2; unclear D gene. CDR1 GTSNPN and CDR2 SVGIG come from the germline V gene (reference sequence). The CDR3 covers 14 residues. V was pared by 0 bases and J by 7 bases, with 15 bases between.

The genes are TRBV7-9 and TRBJ1-6; D is perhaps TRBD1 (5 bases). Trimming took off 2 bases at V and 8 bases at J, with 13 bases between the two ends. Germline loops: CDR1 SEHNR, CDR2 FQNEAQ (reference sequence). The length of the CDR3 is 15 residues. The DNA of the CDR3 is TGTGCCAGCAGCTTATCGGGGGGGACGGATTCACCCCTCCACTTT. This encodes CASSLSGGTDSPLHF.

A few counts support this clone. The genes are TRBV2 and TRBJ1-5, with D unclear. This CDR3 comprises 16 residues. The V gene lost 3 bases and the J gene lost 4 bases, with 16 bases spanning the gap. Germline V lookup: CDR1 SNHLY, CDR2 FYNNEI. In DNA, the CDR3 is TGTGCCAGCAGTGACTGGCGGGGAGATGGGAATCAGCCCCAGCATTTT. Translating it yields CASSDWRGDGNQPQHF.

The chain recombines TRBV9 with TRBJ2-3; 9 bases line up with TRBD1. Germline trimming cut 4 bases from V and 2 bases from J; bases unmatched to any gene: 8. Per germline, CDR1 SGDLS and CDR2 YYNGEE. The CDR3 has 16 amino acids. DNA of the CDR3: TGTGCCAGCAGCAAAGGACAGGGGAGGACCACAGATACGCAGTATTTT. It codes for CASSKGQGRTTDTQYF.

This chain joins TRBV7-3 and TRBJ2-2, with 11 bases that match TRBD1. V trimming: 5 bases; J trimming: 4 bases; junction bases outside the gene matches: 3. The germline CDR1 and CDR2 sequences are SGHTA and FQGTGA. This CDR3 comprises 15 residues. The CDR3 loop is CASSTGTGGTGELFF. CDR3 DNA: TGTGCCAGCAGCACGGGGACAGGGGGCACCGGGGAGCTGTTTTTT.

The chain uses TRBV25-1 and TRBJ2-7; no reliable D call. This CDR3 contains 12 residues. Between the trimmed V and J ends, which lost 4 bases and 6 bases, there was a span of 10 bases. Per the germline V gene, CDR1 is MGHDK and CDR2 is SYGVNS. This chain's CDR3 is CASSASLGEQYF. The CDR3 DNA reads as TGTGCCAGCAGTGCTAGTCTGGGCGAGCAGTACTTC.

The V call is TRBV4-1, the J call TRBJ2-1; 7 bases are a match to TRBD1. J was trimmed by 4 bases and V by 5 bases; bases with no gene match: 5. Germline CDR1 MGHRA, CDR2 YSYEKL. The CDR3 is 14 amino acids. Here the CDR3 DNA reads TGCGCCAGCAGCTACGACAGGGTGTACAATGAGCAGTTCTTC. Residues: CASSYDRVYNEQFF.

The chain uses TRBV11-2 and TRBJ1-4; TRBD1 is a possible D gene (6 bases). Germline V lookup: CDR1 SGHAT, CDR2 FQNNGV. CDR3 length: 14 amino acids. With 5 bases removed from V and 8 bases from J, the gap between germline ends came to 15 bases. CDR3 loop: CASSPPGVREKLFF. For the CDR3, the DNA is TGTGCCAGCAGCCCCCCAGGGGTACGGGAAAAACTGTTTTTT.

The table lists this clone with a few counts. The chain is built from TRBV5-4 and TRBJ1-1; D possibly corresponds to TRBD1 (5 bases). This CDR3 spans 15 amino acids. Germline CDR1 SGHNT, CDR2 YYREEE (reference sequence). Trimming left V 0 bases short and J 6 bases short, with 15 bases between. The CDR3 bases are TGTGCCAGCAGCTTGGGTCAGGGTGTGGGCCCTGAAGCTTTCTTT. Translated: CASSLGQGVGPEAFF.

In its sample, this clone was seen once. The genes are TRBV9 and TRBJ2-2; 10 bases are a match to TRBD2. The CDR3 consists of 22 residues. Unmatched junction bases numbered 18, after V lost 0 bases and J lost 1 base. Germline V lookup: CDR1 SGDLS, CDR2 YYNGEE. The CDR3 nucleotides are TGTGCCAGCAGCGTAGCTACGTGGGCGGCTAGCGGGAGACCACGGAACACCGGGGAGCTGTTTTTT. It codes for CASSVATWAASGRPRNTGELFF.

The V gene is TRBV4-2, the J gene TRBJ2-3, with TRBD2 identical over 8 bases. The CDR3 is 19 residues long. The V gene's germline CDR1 is LGHNA and CDR2 YNFKEQ. V trimming: 4 bases; J trimming: 2 bases; junction bases outside the gene matches: 17. CDR3 sequence: CASSLRKVAGIRVTDTQYF. CDR3 in DNA: TGTGCCAGCAGCCTGCGTAAGGTAGCGGGAATCCGGGTCACAGATACGCAGTATTTT.

The chain carries TRBV28 and TRBJ2-5; the match to TRBD1 covers 7 bases. Germline CDR1 is MDHEN and CDR2 is SYDVKM. This CDR3 is built from 15 residues. V dropped 4 bases and J dropped 9; count of bases not matched to a gene: 14. The CDR3 is CASSSFLGQVRAQYF. The DNA of the CDR3 is TGTGCCAGCAGTTCTTTTCTCGGACAGGTACGGGCCCAGTACTTC.

CDR3: CASSYGQGFTEAFF. Here the CDR3 DNA reads TGTGCCAGCTCTTACGGACAGGGTTTCACTGAAGCTTTCTTT. This chain links TRBV2 with TRBJ1-1, with 8 bases aligning to TRBD1. The CDR3 is 14 residues long. Germline V gene sequence: CDR1 SNHLY, CDR2 FYNNEI. V was clipped by 8 bases and J by 4 bases; unmatched bases: 9.